This T cell receptor (beta chain) stems from a study of shared clonotypes between healthy human individuals. Trimming took 0 bases from V and 4 from J; bases not matched to a gene: 12. CDR3 length: 17 residues. The germline V gene encodes CDR1 LNHDA and CDR2 SQIVND (reference sequence). The method was immunoSEQ multiplex PCR; TCRdb's version includes in-frame clones alone and lacks a portion of them. The table shows about 710,000 clones, with around 78% occurring only once. The source material was memory CD4+ T cells sorted from blood. Sample subset: CD45RA-negative fraction. This TCR was recovered from a woman in her twenties or thirties in good health. The chain has TRBV19 and TRBJ2-7, with 7 bases aligning to TRBD2. In DNA, the CDR3 is TGTGCCAGTAGTATAGATCTCTGGGGGGGACCTCGATACGAGCAGTACTTC. Translation gives CASSIDLWGGPRYEQYF.